This TCR beta chain was sequenced during a study of control samples from healthy donors and cancer patients. Produced via immunoSEQ multiplex PCR; TCRdb's table is partial and in-frame only. This sample carries 150,000 to 200,000 clones, more than 85% of them seen once, and the ten largest clones take around 2%. The germline V gene has CDR1 SNHLY and CDR2 FYNNEI. The CDR3 covers 13 residues. The ends were cut back, 4 bases at V and 0 bases at J, with 5 bases in the middle. The chain recombines TRBV2 with TRBJ2-3; TRBD1 is a possible D gene (5 bases). Sample: blood. This TCR derives from a woman aged 40-49 years in good health. The CDR3 DNA reads as TGTGCCAGCAGTGGACAGAGCACAGATACGCAGTATTTT. Translated: CASSGQSTDTQYF.